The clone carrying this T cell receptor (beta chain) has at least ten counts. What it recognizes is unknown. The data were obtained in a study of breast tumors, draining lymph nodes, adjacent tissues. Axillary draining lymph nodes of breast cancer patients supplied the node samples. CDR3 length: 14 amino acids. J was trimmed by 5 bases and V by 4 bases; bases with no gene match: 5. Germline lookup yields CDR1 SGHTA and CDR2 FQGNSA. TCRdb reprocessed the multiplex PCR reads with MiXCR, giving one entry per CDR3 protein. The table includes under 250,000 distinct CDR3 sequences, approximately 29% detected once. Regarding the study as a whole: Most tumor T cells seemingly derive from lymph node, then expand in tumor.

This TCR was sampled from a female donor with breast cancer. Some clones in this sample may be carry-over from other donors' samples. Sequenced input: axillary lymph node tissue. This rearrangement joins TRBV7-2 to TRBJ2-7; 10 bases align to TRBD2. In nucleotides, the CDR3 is TGTGCCAGCAGCTCACTAGCGGGACAGGACGAGCAGTACTTC. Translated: CASSSLAGQDEQYF.